The 7 T cell receptor beta chains in this list originate from one sample, sequenced in a study of T cell clonotyping in hematopoietic cell transplantation. Some clones are missing from TCRdb's copy, which holds only in-frame ones; the method was immunoSEQ multiplex PCR. The repertoire consists of some 9,600 clones, with 51% occurring once and the leading ten covering 10% to 15%. The specimen was peripheral blood mononuclear cells, collected 100 days after allogeneic stem cell transplant. Source of these receptors: a female patient in her forties or fifties who had an allogeneic stem cell transplant from an unrelated donor, so the T cells may come from the graft donor. Some clones in this sample may be carry-over from other donors' samples.

The genes are TRBV30 and TRBJ1-5, with D possibly matching TRBD1 (5 bases). Germline values: CDR1 GTSNPN, CDR2 SVGIG (reference sequence). V gave up 2 bases and J gave up 0 bases, with 11 bases separating them. CDR3 length: 15 amino acids. CDR3 DNA: TGTGCCTGGAGTAGAGGGGTCGGTAGCAATCAGCCCCAGCATTTT. It is translated as CAWSRGVGSNQPQHF.

This rearrangement joins TRBV9 to TRBJ2-7, with 11 bases identical to TRBD1. The CDR3 totals 15 residues. Losses at the gene ends were 4 bases for V and 2 bases for J; bases not matched to a gene: 5. The germline V gene encodes CDR1 SGDLS and CDR2 YYNGEE. CDR3 in DNA: TGTGCCAGCAGCTCGGGACAGGGGGTTACCTACGAGCAGTACTTC. This translates into CASSSGQGVTYEQYF.

This clone appeared a single time. The J gene is TRBJ1-5, the V gene TRBV4-3; 9 positions match TRBD1. With 4 bases clipped from V and 4 bases from J, the junction kept 14 bases outside the gene matches. Germline CDR1 and CDR2: LGHNA and YSLEER. The CDR3 contains 18 residues. CDR3 DNA: TGCGCCAGCAGCCCACGTATTACCGGGACAGGGCTTAATCAGCCCCAGCATTTT. Translation gives CASSPRITGTGLNQPQHF.

V usage is TRBV4-2 and J usage is TRBJ1-1; D ambiguous. V gave up 4 bases and J gave up 5 bases, with 8 bases separating them. The germline gives CDR1 LGHNA, CDR2 YNFKEQ. The CDR3 extends over 12 amino acids. DNA of the CDR3: TGTGCCAGCAGCCCCGGATTGACTGAAGCTTTCTTT. This gives the protein CASSPGLTEAFF.

The chain combines TRBV29-1 with TRBJ1-2, with 8 bases lining up with TRBD1. Germline V gives CDR1 SQVTM, CDR2 ANQGSEA. The CDR3 is made up of 13 amino acids. The J segment lost 2 bases and the V segment lost 7 bases, leaving 6 bases of the junction unmatched. The CDR3 nucleotides read TGCAGCGGGGGGACAGGATACAACTATGGCTACACCTTC. Translation gives CSGGTGYNYGYTF.

CDR3 in DNA: TGTGCCAGCAGTTACGGGGTGACGGCTGGAAACACCATATATTTT. This sequence encodes CASSYGVTAGNTIYF. The V and J genes are TRBV6-6 and TRBJ1-3; D not resolved. Germline values: CDR1 MNHNY, CDR2 SVGAGI (reference sequence). Trimming shortened V by 2 bases and J by 2 bases, and 10 bases separated the two germline ends. The CDR3 is made up of 15 amino acids.

The chain uses TRBV5-6 and TRBJ1-2, with D hard to call. V was cut by 7 bases and J by 8 bases, with 12 bases left in between. Germline CDR1 and CDR2: SGHDT and YYEEEE. This CDR3 comprises 11 residues. CDR3: CASREVGGYTF. In nucleotides, the CDR3 is TGTGCCAGCCGTGAGGTAGGGGGCTACACCTTC.